The rows below give T cell receptor beta chains drawn from one sample of a study of blood T cell repertoires in COVID-19. Using immunoSEQ multiplex PCR, the repertoire was profiled, and TCRdb retains in-frame clones only, with some absent. This sample has fewer than 140,000 clones, with 70% to 85% found just once. Sequencing input: peripheral blood. The receptor set was obtained from an older woman with acute or convalescent COVID-19. Both conserved end residues are part of each CDR3. D genes are given only for firm matches. The size of a clone is reported for some rows only, either as once, few or many, or as a class for expanded clones.

j_call cdr3_length v_call clone_size d_call cdr3_aa cdr3_nt
TRBJ1-5 17 TRBV12-5 - - CASGGYRSTDNNQPQHF TGTGCTAGTGGCGGATACAGATCCACGGACAACAATCAGCCCCAGCATTTT
TRBJ2-3 12 TRBV11-3 - - CASSLDRETQYF TGTGCCAGCAGCTTAGATCGCGAGACACAGTATTTT
TRBJ1-3 15 TRBV5-1 once TRBD1 CASSTGQGSGNTIYF TGCGCCAGCAGCACTGGACAGGGCTCTGGAAACACCATATATTTT
TRBJ2-7 15 TRBV6-5 - - CASSYSGGATVEQYF TGTGCCAGCAGTTACTCAGGGGGGGCGACGGTCGAGCAGTACTTC
TRBJ2-3 18 TRBV9 - TRBD2 CASSGGLAGGTGTDTQYF TGTGCCTCGAGTGGGGGACTAGCGGGGGGCACGGGCACAGATACGCAGTATTTT
TRBJ2-7 13 TRBV6-5 few - CASSSREEYEQYF TGTGCCAGCAGTTCCAGGGAGGAATACGAGCAGTACTTC
TRBJ2-2 13 TRBV30 - TRBD2 CAWNLAATGELFF TGTGCCTGGAACCTAGCGGCCACCGGGGAGCTGTTTTTT
TRBJ1-2 15 TRBV7-9 - - CASESGSSQTYGYTF TGTGCCAGCGAGTCAGGGTCGTCCCAAACTTATGGCTACACCTTC
TRBJ1-2 13 TRBV2 - - CATQSFLAYGYTF TGTGCCACACAATCCTTTTTGGCCTATGGCTACACCTTC
TRBJ2-7 14 TRBV7-2 few - CASSLNRAGDEQYF TGTGCCAGCAGCTTAAACAGGGCCGGAGACGAGCAGTACTTC
TRBJ2-2 14 TRBV5-1 - - CASSSQGNTGELFF TGCGCCAGCAGCTCGCAGGGCAACACCGGGGAGCTGTTTTTT
TRBJ2-5 11 TRBV2 - - CASRDIETQYF TGTGCCAGCAGGGACATAGAGACCCAGTACTTC
TRBJ1-3 13 TRBV12-3/TRBV12-4 - - CASRAGSGNTIYF TGTGCCAGCAGGGCAGGAAGTGGAAACACCATATATTTT
TRBJ1-2 13 TRBV5-4 - TRBD1 CASSLGGGGGYTF TGTGCCAGCAGCTTGGGAGGGGGCGGAGGCTACACCTTC
TRBJ1-6 14 TRBV2 - - CASRLTGVNSPLHF TGTGCCAGCAGATTGACAGGAGTTAATTCACCCCTCCACTTT
TRBJ1-1 14 TRBV7-8 - - CASSSFDSRTEAFF TGTGCCAGCAGCTCTTTCGACAGTCGCACTGAAGCTTTCTTT
TRBJ2-1 14 TRBV10-3 - TRBD2 CAISRLAGGDEQFF TGTGCCATCAGTCGACTAGCGGGAGGTGATGAGCAGTTCTTC
TRBJ2-7 15 TRBV11-1 - TRBD2 CASSPREGGSYEQYF TGTGCCAGCAGCCCGCGGGAGGGAGGCTCCTACGAGCAGTACTTC
TRBJ2-5 14 TRBV7-2 - TRBD1 CASSLRNRGETQYF TGTGCCAGCAGCTTGAGGAACAGGGGGGAGACCCAGTACTTC
TRBJ2-1 16 TRBV5-4 - TRBD2 CASSGGLAGDLDEQFF TGTGCCAGCAGCGGGGGACTAGCGGGAGATCTCGATGAGCAGTTCTTC
TRBJ2-7 15 TRBV27 - - CASSLPWQGSYEQYF TGTGCCAGCAGCCTCCCGTGGCAGGGCTCCTACGAGCAGTACTTC
TRBJ2-1 15 TRBV29-1 - - CSVPPPRSSNNEQFF TGCAGCGTTCCTCCCCCGAGATCAAGTAACAATGAGCAGTTCTTC
TRBJ1-2 14 TRBV7-3 - TRBD1 CASSPGQGRYGYTF TGTGCCAGCAGTCCGGGACAGGGTCGCTATGGCTACACCTTC
TRBJ1-5 15 TRBV27 - TRBD1 CASRTGTGGNQPQHF TGTGCCAGCAGAACCGGGACAGGGGGAAATCAGCCCCAGCATTTT
TRBJ1-1 14 TRBV11-1 - - CASSSRIMNTEAFF TGTGCCAGCAGTTCGAGAATCATGAACACTGAAGCTTTCTTT
TRBJ1-1 17 TRBV6-2/TRBV6-3 - - CASSYSTGRNLNTEAFF TGTGCCAGCAGTTACTCGACTGGCCGGAACTTGAACACTGAAGCTTTCTTT
TRBJ1-4 15 TRBV28 - TRBD1 CASSRTGANREKLFF TGTGCCAGCAGCCGGACAGGGGCCAATCGGGAAAAACTGTTTTTT